The 4 T cell receptor beta chains below all came from one sample that was sequenced in a study of PD-1 blockade in classical Hodgkin lymphoma. The repertoire was sequenced with immunoSEQ multiplex PCR; TCRdb's copy has only in-frame clones and lacks some. The data contain about 45,000 clones, approximately 79% of them singletons. With no exception, relapse followed autologous stem cell transplantation in all patients, and brentuximab vedotin exposure varied. This specimen was peripheral blood mononuclear cells (PBMCs), taken before the second cycle of nivolumab. These receptors all stem from a human donor with classical Hodgkin lymphoma.

Points on this clone: Its ends do not fully match the called genes, so a read error is possible. This chain links TRBV7-2 with TRBJ1-1; D unclear. The CDR3 is 13 residues long. CDR1 is SGHTA, CDR2 FQGNSA, per germline. CDR3 amino acids: CASSLGSYVSSVF. The CDR3 DNA is TGTGCCAGCAGCTTAGGATCGTATGTAAGCTCGGTCTTT.

This clone was observed once. The chain carries TRBV19 and TRBJ2-7, with D tentatively TRBD2 (5 bases). Trimming stripped 4 bases from V and 4 bases from J, with 5 bases between. CDR1 is LNHDA and CDR2 is SQIVND in the germline V gene (reference sequence). This CDR3 contains 11 residues. This chain's CDR3 is CASSSGYEQYF. For the CDR3, the DNA is TGTGCCAGTAGTAGCGGGTACGAGCAGTACTTC.

The CDR3 protein is CASSSAEKNIQYF. CDR3 nucleotide sequence: TGTGCCAGCAGCTCTGCGGAGAAAAACATTCAGTACTTC. The chain is built from TRBV25-1 and TRBJ2-4, with unresolved D. From germline, CDR1 is MGHDK and CDR2 SYGVNS. V shed 6 bases and J shed 4 bases, with 10 bases lying between them. The CDR3 sequence is 13 residues long.

The chain couples TRBV6-5 to TRBJ1-2; D unclear. There are 14 residues in the CDR3. From germline, CDR1 is MNHEY and CDR2 SVGAGI. The V end was cut by 1 base, the J end by 6 bases, with 12 bases between. CDR3 nucleotide sequence: TGTGCCAGCAGTTACTTTGTAGGGAGCCATGGCTACACCTTC. It translates to CASSYFVGSHGYTF.